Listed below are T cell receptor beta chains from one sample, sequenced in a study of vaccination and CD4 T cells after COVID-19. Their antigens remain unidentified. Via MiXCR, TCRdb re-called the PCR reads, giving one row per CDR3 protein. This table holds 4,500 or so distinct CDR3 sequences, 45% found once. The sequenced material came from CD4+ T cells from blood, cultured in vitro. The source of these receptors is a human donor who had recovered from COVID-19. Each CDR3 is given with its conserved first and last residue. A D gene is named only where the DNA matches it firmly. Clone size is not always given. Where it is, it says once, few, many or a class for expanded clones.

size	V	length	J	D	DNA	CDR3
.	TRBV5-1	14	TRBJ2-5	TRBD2	TGCGCCAGCTTCCCTAGCGGGAGGGCAGAGACCCAGTACTTC	CASFPSGRAETQYF
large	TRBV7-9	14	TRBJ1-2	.	TGTGCCAGCAGTCCGCGGATTGGGAACTATGGCTACACCTTC	CASSPRIGNYGYTF
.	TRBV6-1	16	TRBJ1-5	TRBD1	TGTGCCAGCAGTCCGGGACAGGGCCAGGGCAATCAGCCCCAGCATTTT	CASSPGQGQGNQPQHF
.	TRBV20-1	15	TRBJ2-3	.	TGCAGTGCTAGAGGACAGCGGGTAGCCACAGATACGCAGTATTTT	CSARGQRVATDTQYF
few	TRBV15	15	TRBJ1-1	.	TGTGCCACCAGCAGAGACCGGACAGAAGCAATTGAAGCTTTCTTT	CATSRDRTEAIEAFF
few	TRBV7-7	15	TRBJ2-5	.	TGTGCTAGCAGCTCACTGAAGACCCGCCAAGAGACCCAGTACTTC	CASSSLKTRQETQYF
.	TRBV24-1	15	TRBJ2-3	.	TGTGCCACCAGTGATTATCGATTGAGCACAGATACGCAGTATTTT	CATSDYRLSTDTQYF
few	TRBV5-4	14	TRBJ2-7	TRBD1	TGTGCCAGCAGCTCAAGACAGGGCGACTACGAGCAGTACTTC	CASSSRQGDYEQYF
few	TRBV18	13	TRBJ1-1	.	TGTGCCAGCTCACCCGCTTTGGACACTGAAGCTTTCTTT	CASSPALDTEAFF
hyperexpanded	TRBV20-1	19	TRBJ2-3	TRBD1	TGCAGTGCTACCAGCCCACAAGAAAGACAGGGGGCTTTCACAGATACGCAGTATTTT	CSATSPQERQGAFTDTQYF
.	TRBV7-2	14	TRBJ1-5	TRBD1	TGTGCCAGCAGCCCGACAGGGGGCGAACAGCCCCAGCATTTT	CASSPTGGEQPQHF
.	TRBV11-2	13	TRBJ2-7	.	TGTGCCAGCAGCCCGGACAGATTCTACGAGCAGTACTTC	CASSPDRFYEQYF
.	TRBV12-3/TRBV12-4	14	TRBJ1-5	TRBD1	TGTGCCAGCAGCCACAGGGGGCAGCATCAGCCCCGGCATTTT	CASSHRGQHQPRHF
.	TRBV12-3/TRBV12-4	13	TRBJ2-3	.	TGTGCCAGCAGTACCCGTGGACCAGATACGCAGTATTTT	CASSTRGPDTQYF
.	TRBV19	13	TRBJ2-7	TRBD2	TGTGCCAGTAGTAGACTAGCTTCCTACGAGCAGTACTTC	CASSRLASYEQYF
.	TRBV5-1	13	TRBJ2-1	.	TGCGCCAGCAGCTTGGAGTTGGGGCGGGATGGGTTCTTC	CASSLELGRDGFF
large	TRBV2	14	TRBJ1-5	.	TGTGCCAGCAGCGCGACAGATAGCAATCAGCCCCAGCATTTT	CASSATDSNQPQHF
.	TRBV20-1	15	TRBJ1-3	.	TGCAGTGCTAACGATACCGGTGGGCTCCGAAACACCATATATTTT	CSANDTGGLRNTIYF
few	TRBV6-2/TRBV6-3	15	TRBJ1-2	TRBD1	TGTGCCAGCGCAAGATATGGGACAGGGTCAAATGGCTACACCTTC	CASARYGTGSNGYTF
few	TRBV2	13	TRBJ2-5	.	TGTGCCAGCAGTCCGGACAGCGGGGAGACCCAGTACTTC	CASSPDSGETQYF
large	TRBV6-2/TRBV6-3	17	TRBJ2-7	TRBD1	TGTGCCAGCAGTACAACTACGGGACAGGGACAGCCCTACGAGCAGTACTTC	CASSTTTGQGQPYEQYF
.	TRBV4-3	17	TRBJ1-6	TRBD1	TGCGCCAGCAGCCAGGGACAGGGCTTATCCAATAATTCACCCCTCCACTTT	CASSQGQGLSNNSPLHF
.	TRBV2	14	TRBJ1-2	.	TGTGCCAGCAGCCGGGACGGGAGTAACTATGGCTACACCTTC	CASSRDGSNYGYTF
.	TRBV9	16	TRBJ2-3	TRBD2	TGTGCCAGCAGCGTGGCGGGGGGCAGCCTTGAAGATACGCAGTATTTT	CASSVAGGSLEDTQYF
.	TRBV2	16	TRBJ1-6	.	TGTGCCAGCAGTCTACAGGGATGGGTCTCCAATTCACCCCTCCACTTT	CASSLQGWVSNSPLHF
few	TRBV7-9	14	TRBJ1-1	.	TGTGCCAGCAGCTTAATGTCAGGTAACACTGAAGCTTTCTTT	CASSLMSGNTEAFF
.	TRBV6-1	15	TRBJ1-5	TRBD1	TGTGCCAGCAGACCTCGGACAGGCAGCAATCAGCCCCAGCATTTT	CASRPRTGSNQPQHF
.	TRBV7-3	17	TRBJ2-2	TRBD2	TGTGCCAGCAGCCCGACTAGCGGGGGGGCGGACACCGGGGAGCTGTTTTTT	CASSPTSGGADTGELFF
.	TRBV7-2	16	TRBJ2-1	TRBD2	TGTGCCAGCAGCTTAGCGCCTAGCGGGGGGATGAATGAGCAGTTCTTC	CASSLAPSGGMNEQFF
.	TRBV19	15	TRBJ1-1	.	TGTGCCAGTAGTAGCCCGGACGGAGCCGCCGCCCGAGCTTTCTTT	CASSSPDGAAARAFF
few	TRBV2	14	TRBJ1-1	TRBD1	TGTGCCAGCAGTCGACAGGGGTCGAACACTGAAGCTTTCTTT	CASSRQGSNTEAFF